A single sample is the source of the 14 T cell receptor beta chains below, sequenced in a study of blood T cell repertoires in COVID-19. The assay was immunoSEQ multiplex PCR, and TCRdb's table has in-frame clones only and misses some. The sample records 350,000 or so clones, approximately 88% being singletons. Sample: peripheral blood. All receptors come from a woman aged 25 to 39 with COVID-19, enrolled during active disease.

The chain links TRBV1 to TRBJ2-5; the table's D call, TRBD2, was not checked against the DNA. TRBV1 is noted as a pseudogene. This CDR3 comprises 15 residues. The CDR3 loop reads CTSSQGRGGQETQYF. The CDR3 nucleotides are TGCACCAGCAGCCAAGGGCGGGGGGGCCAAGAGACCCAGTACTTC.

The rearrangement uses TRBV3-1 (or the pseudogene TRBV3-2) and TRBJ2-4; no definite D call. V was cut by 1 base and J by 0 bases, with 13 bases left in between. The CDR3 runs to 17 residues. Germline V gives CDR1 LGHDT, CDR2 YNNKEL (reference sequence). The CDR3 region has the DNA TGTGCCAGCAGCCAAGGAGGAAGTTCTATAGCCAAAAACATTCAGTACTTC. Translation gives CASSQGGSSIAKNIQYF.

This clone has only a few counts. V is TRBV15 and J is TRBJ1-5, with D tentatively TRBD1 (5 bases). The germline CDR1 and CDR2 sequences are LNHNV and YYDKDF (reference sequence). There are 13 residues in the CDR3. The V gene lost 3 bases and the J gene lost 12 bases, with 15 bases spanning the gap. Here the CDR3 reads CATSSASTDVQHF. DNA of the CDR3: TGTGCCACCAGCAGTGCTTCGACAGACGTCCAGCATTTT.

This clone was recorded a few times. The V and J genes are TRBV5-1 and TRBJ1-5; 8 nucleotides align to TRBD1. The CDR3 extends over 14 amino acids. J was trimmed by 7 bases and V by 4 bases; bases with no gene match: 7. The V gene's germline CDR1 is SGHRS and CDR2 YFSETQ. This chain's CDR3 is CASSETGVGQPQHF. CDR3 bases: TGCGCCAGCAGCGAGACAGGGGTGGGGCAGCCCCAGCATTTT.

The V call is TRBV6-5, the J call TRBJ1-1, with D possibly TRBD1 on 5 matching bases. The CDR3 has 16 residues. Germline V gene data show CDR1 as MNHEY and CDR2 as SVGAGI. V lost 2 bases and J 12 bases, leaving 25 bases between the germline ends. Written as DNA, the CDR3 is TGTGCCAGCAGTTACGGAATGACAAAGGGGAAGGCAAGAACTTTCTTT. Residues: CASSYGMTKGKARTFF.

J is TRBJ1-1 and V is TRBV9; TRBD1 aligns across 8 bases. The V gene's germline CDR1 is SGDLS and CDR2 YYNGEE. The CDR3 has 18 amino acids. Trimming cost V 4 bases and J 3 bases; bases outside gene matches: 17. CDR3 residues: CASSPLSPAGGVDTEAFF. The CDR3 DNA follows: TGTGCCAGCAGCCCCCTATCCCCGGCAGGGGGCGTCGACACTGAAGCTTTCTTT.

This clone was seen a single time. The CDR3 reads CASSPGDGTGELFF. The CDR3, as DNA: TGTGCCAGCAGCCCGGGAGATGGCACCGGGGAGCTGTTTTTT. The chain has TRBV4-2 and TRBJ2-2, with a weak D call TRBD2 (6 bases). V lost 4 bases to trimming and J lost 4 bases, with 10 bases between them. This CDR3 has 14 residues. CDR1 and CDR2 (germline): LGHNA, YNFKEQ.

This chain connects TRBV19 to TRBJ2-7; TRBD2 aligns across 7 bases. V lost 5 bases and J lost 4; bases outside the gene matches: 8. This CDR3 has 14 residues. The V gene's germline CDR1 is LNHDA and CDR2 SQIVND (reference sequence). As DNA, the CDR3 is TGTGCCAGTAGTTTCGGGGAGGGGCTTTACGAGCAGTACTTC. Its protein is CASSFGEGLYEQYF.

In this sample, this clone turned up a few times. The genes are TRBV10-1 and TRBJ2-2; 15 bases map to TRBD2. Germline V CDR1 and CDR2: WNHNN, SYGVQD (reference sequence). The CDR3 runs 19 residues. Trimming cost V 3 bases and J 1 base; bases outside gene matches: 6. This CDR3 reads CASSDKGLAGGWNTGELFF. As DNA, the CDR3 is TGCGCCAGCAGTGATAAGGGACTAGCGGGGGGCTGGAACACCGGGGAGCTGTTTTTT.

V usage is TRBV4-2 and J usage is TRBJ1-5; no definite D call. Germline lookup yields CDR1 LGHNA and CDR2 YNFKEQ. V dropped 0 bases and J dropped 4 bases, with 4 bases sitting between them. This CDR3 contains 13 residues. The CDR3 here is CASSQDMNQPQHF. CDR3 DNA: TGTGCCAGCAGCCAAGATATGAATCAGCCCCAGCATTTT.

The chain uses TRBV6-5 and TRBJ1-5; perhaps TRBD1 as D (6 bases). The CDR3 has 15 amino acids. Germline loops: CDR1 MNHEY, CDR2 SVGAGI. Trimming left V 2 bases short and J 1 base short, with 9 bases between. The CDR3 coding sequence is TGTGCCAGCAGTTACAGGGGGGGGAGCAATCAGCCCCAGCATTTT. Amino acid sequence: CASSYRGGSNQPQHF.

The CDR3 sequence: CASSHKGGDPSNEQFF. The CDR3 bases are TGCGCCAGCAGCCACAAAGGGGGAGACCCGAGCAATGAGCAGTTCTTC. The genes are TRBV4-1 and TRBJ2-1; TRBD1 might be the D (6 bases). V shed 3 bases and J shed 6 bases, with 18 bases lying between them. In germline, CDR1 is MGHRA, CDR2 YSYEKL. The length of the CDR3 is 16 residues.

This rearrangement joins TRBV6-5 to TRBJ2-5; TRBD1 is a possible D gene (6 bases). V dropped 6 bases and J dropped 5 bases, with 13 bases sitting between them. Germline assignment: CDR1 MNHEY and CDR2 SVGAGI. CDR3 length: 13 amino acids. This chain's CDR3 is CASRNRAAETQYF. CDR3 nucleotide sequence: TGTGCCAGCAGGAACAGGGCTGCGGAGACCCAGTACTTC.

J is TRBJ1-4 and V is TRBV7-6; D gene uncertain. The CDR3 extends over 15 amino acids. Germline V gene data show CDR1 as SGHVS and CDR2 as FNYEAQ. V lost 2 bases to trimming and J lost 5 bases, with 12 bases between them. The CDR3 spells CASSLMSGRNEKLFF. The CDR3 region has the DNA TGTGCCAGCAGCTTAATGTCCGGCAGGAATGAAAAACTGTTTTTT.